The T cell receptor beta chain under discussion was sequenced for a study of blood T cell repertoires in COVID-19. Study overall: Italy, Spain and the United States were the sources of the convalescent and acute COVID-19 samples.

Germline V gene sequence: CDR1 SGHVS, CDR2 FQNEAQ. V shed 5 bases and J shed 6 bases, with 17 bases lying between them. This CDR3 is 16 amino acids long. Measured with immunoSEQ multiplex PCR; TCRdb has only the in-frame clones, and not every one. Of approximately 230,000 clones in the sample, 70% to 90% were seen once. This chain connects TRBV7-8 to TRBJ1-6; D is ambiguous. The specimen sequenced was peripheral blood. The receptor was derived from a man between 18 and 29 years old with active or convalescent COVID-19. For the CDR3, the DNA is TGTGCCAGCAGCCCAGAGAGACTCAGCCTTAATTCACCCCTCCACTTT. Translation gives CASSPERLSLNSPLHF.